The present entry profiles one TCR beta chain with its context. In contrast to the negatively isolated CD8+ and CD4+ T cells, TEMRA cells were FACS-enriched. Reverse transcription used about 0.45 to 1 ug RNA and random hexamers. It was immunoSEQ multiplex PCR that amplified TCR beta CDR3 across 54 Vbeta and 13 Jbeta. A single record per CDR3 protein comes from TCRdb applying MiXCR to the immunoSEQ multiplex PCR reads. The sample holds some 220,000 distinct CDR3 sequences, nearly 97% seen once. Germline V gene lookup returns CDR1 SEHNR and CDR2 FQNEAQ (reference sequence). V was cut by 5 bases and J by 0 bases, with 10 bases left in between. The CDR3 runs 15 residues. This entry belongs to a study of CD8 T cells in Susac syndrome.

Sequenced: CD4+ T cells from PBMCs. The receptor was isolated from a human donor with multiple sclerosis. This rearrangement joins TRBV7-9 to TRBJ1-4; D is perhaps TRBD1 (6 bases). This CDR3 reads CASSVYRATNEKLFF. DNA for the CDR3: TGTGCCAGCAGCGTCTACAGGGCAACTAATGAAAAACTGTTTTTT.